The 23 T cell receptor beta chains below come from one sample, sequenced in a study of control samples from healthy donors and cancer patients (dated by TCRdb to the early 2020s). Libraries were made using the immunoSEQ multiplex PCR assay. TCRdb's version of the immuneACCESS table is confined to in-frame rearrangements and falls short of the full clone set. An unresolved V gene accounts for under half of the shortfall where checked; the remainder is of unknown origin. In this sample the table shows tens of thousands of clones, around 89% of which occur a single time. The ten largest clones add up to around 14% of the sample. The source material was blood. These receptors were taken from a woman in her 70s in good health.

This chain connects TRBV5-1 to TRBJ1-4, with 9 bases that match TRBD1. The CDR3 sequence is 16 residues long. V was clipped by 2 bases and J by 8 bases; unmatched bases: 10. Germline V lookup: CDR1 SGHRS, CDR2 YFSETQ. The CDR3 DNA sequence: TGCGCCAGCAGCTTAGGAGGACAGGGGTTGTCGGAAAAACTGTTTTTT. This encodes CASSLGGQGLSEKLFF.

The chain joins TRBV6-5 to TRBJ1-5; tentatively, D is TRBD1 (6 bases). Germline V lookup: CDR1 MNHEY, CDR2 SVGAGI. The CDR3 is 13 amino acids. Trimming removed 6 bases at V and 2 bases at J, with 8 bases between. The CDR3 nucleotides read TGTGCCAGCAGCGCAGGGGGCAATCAGCCCCAGCATTTT. Amino acid sequence: CASSAGGNQPQHF.

This chain links TRBV25-1 with TRBJ2-7; D gene ambiguous. Germline CDR1 is MGHDK and CDR2 is SYGVNS. Trimming pared 3 bases from V and 3 bases from J, leaving 6 bases between. This CDR3 contains 12 residues. CDR3 sequence (DNA): TGTGCCAGCAGTGACTTAATCTACGAGCAGTACTTC. Translating it yields CASSDLIYEQYF.

The chain carries TRBV9 and TRBJ1-1; D is perhaps TRBD1 (6 bases). V dropped 0 bases and J dropped 5 bases, with 11 bases sitting between them. The germline gives CDR1 SGDLS, CDR2 YYNGEE. This CDR3 is 14 amino acids long. CDR3 sequence: CASSVGGARTEAFF. In nucleotides, the CDR3 is TGTGCCAGCAGCGTAGGGGGGGCTCGAACTGAAGCTTTCTTT.

The genes are TRBV19 and TRBJ1-1; possibly TRBD1 for D (5 bases). Germline CDR1 is LNHDA and CDR2 is SQIVND (reference sequence). CDR3 length: 14 residues. Trimming removed 5 bases from V and 3 bases from J, with 13 bases in between. The CDR3 loop is CASSASQVDTEAFF. Here the CDR3 DNA reads TGTGCCAGTAGTGCCTCACAGGTCGACACTGAAGCTTTCTTT.

V and J are TRBV18 and TRBJ2-5, with a possible D match to TRBD2 (7 bases). CDR1 is KGHSH and CDR2 is LQKENI in the germline V gene. The CDR3 covers 15 residues. V lost 8 bases to trimming and J lost 2 bases, with 18 bases between them. The CDR3 here is CASHGGTLRQETQYF. CDR3 nucleotide sequence: TGTGCCAGCCACGGGGGGACACTACGGCAAGAGACCCAGTACTTC.

The chain has TRBV6-6 and TRBJ1-2, with D unclear. The germline CDR1 and CDR2 sequences are MNHNY and SVGAGI (reference sequence). This CDR3 is built from 13 residues. V lost 6 bases to trimming and J lost 4 bases, with 12 bases between them. CDR3 nucleotide sequence: TGTGCCAGCAGCCCCCAAGGGCTCTATGGCTACACCTTC. Amino acid sequence: CASSPQGLYGYTF.

The chain has TRBV27 and TRBJ2-7; possible D gene TRBD2, 6 bases. Per germline, CDR1 MNHEY and CDR2 SMNVEV (reference sequence). Trimming removed 2 bases from V and 3 bases from J, with 8 bases in between. The CDR3 spans 13 residues. Here the CDR3 reads CASSLGGYYEQYF. In DNA form, the CDR3 reads TGTGCCAGCAGTTTAGGAGGGTACTACGAGCAGTACTTC.

The chain combines TRBV30 with TRBJ1-1; D perhaps matches TRBD1 (5 bases). CDR1 is GTSNPN and CDR2 is SVGIG in the germline V gene (reference sequence). The CDR3 spans 14 residues. V lost 0 bases and J lost 2, with 10 bases in between. The CDR3 coding sequence is TGTGCCTGGAGTGTACAAAGGGGAAACACTGAAGCTTTCTTT. Its translation is CAWSVQRGNTEAFF.

This clone came up once. The rearrangement uses TRBV28 and TRBJ1-1, with D perhaps matching TRBD1 (6 bases). The CDR3 consists of 15 residues. Per the germline V gene, CDR1 is MDHEN and CDR2 is SYDVKM. Trimming cost V 5 bases and J 0 bases, with 13 bases left between them. The CDR3 coding sequence is TGTGCCAGCAGTCCCCCCCAGGGGATGAACACTGAAGCTTTCTTT. Its translation: CASSPPQGMNTEAFF.

CDR3 nucleotides: TGCGCCAGCAGCCAAGAAAGTTATGAGACCCAGTACTTC. Translating it yields CASSQESYETQYF. The chain recombines TRBV4-1 with TRBJ2-5; D remains ambiguous. V lost 0 bases to trimming and J lost 5 bases, with 7 bases between them. This CDR3 has 13 amino acids. Germline values: CDR1 MGHRA, CDR2 YSYEKL.

This rearrangement joins TRBV28 to TRBJ1-4; D is undetermined. CDR1 and CDR2 from the germline V gene are MDHEN and SYDVKM. The germline V and J ends were trimmed by 5 bases and 6 bases, with 13 bases remaining between them. This CDR3 is built from 14 residues. The CDR3 region is CASSQVGTDEKLFF. The DNA of the CDR3 is TGTGCCAGCAGTCAGGTGGGAACGGATGAAAAACTGTTTTTT. Looking up the rest from reference TRBV28 and TRBJ1-4 gives the full variable domain: DVKVTQSSRYLVKRTGEKVFLECVQDMDHENMFWYRQDPGLGLRLIYFSYDVKMKEKGDIPEGYSVSREKKERFSLILESASTNQTSMYLCASSQVGTDEKLFFGSGTQLSVL.

The rearrangement uses TRBV2 and TRBJ2-7; no definite D call. The germline CDR1 and CDR2 sequences are SNHLY and FYNNEI. The length of the CDR3 is 11 residues. V lost 3 bases and J 3 bases, leaving 3 bases between the germline ends. Here the CDR3 reads CASSDFYEQYF. Here the CDR3 DNA reads TGTGCCAGCAGTGATTTCTACGAGCAGTACTTC.

The chain recombines TRBV6-5 with TRBJ1-1; D is ambiguous. CDR3 length equals 12 residues. Trimming removed 8 bases from V and 3 bases from J, with 10 bases in between. In germline, CDR1 is MNHEY, CDR2 SVGAGI. CDR3 sequence reads: CASGPVDTEAFF. CDR3 DNA: TGTGCCAGCGGTCCGGTAGACACTGAAGCTTTCTTT.

V gene TRBV5-1 combines with J gene TRBJ1-3; D unclear. The CDR3 loop spans 16 amino acids. CDR1 SGHRS and CDR2 YFSETQ come from the germline V gene. Between the trimmed V and J ends, which lost 4 bases and 0 bases, there was a span of 14 bases. For the CDR3, the DNA is TGCGCCAGCAGCCCCCAGACCTTGGACTCTGGAAACACCATATATTTT. Protein sequence: CASSPQTLDSGNTIYF.

The gene calls are TRBV9 and TRBJ2-3, with no clear D. This CDR3 spans 15 amino acids. Germline loops: CDR1 SGDLS, CDR2 YYNGEE. V was cut by 0 bases and J by 0 bases, with 8 bases left in between. Written as DNA, the CDR3 is TGTGCCAGCAGCGTAGGGCTAACTAGCACAGATACGCAGTATTTT. Its translation is CASSVGLTSTDTQYF.

The chain is built from TRBV19 and TRBJ2-5, with 8 nucleotides matching TRBD2. Germline loops: CDR1 LNHDA, CDR2 SQIVND (reference sequence). V was clipped by 1 base and J by 9 bases; unmatched bases: 4. The CDR3 loop spans 13 amino acids. The CDR3 spells CASSIAPGGAQYF. Written as DNA, the CDR3 is TGTGCCAGTAGTATAGCCCCGGGGGGGGCCCAGTACTTC.

V usage is TRBV7-8 and J usage is TRBJ2-7; D unclear. This CDR3 region has 13 residues. V lost 2 bases, J lost 3 bases, and 8 bases lay in between. Per the germline V gene, CDR1 is SGHVS and CDR2 is FQNEAQ. The CDR3 DNA is TGTGCCAGCAGCTTAACGGGTAACTACGAGCAGTACTTC. This codes for CASSLTGNYEQYF.

This clone has just a few counts. The genes are TRBV21-1 and TRBJ2-2; the DNA was not used to check the table's D call, TRBD2. TRBV21-1 is marked as a pseudogene. This CDR3 is 16 amino acids long. The chain's CDR3 is CASSKSAGQGAGELFF. For the CDR3, the DNA is TGTGCCAGCAGCAAAAGCGCGGGCCAAGGAGCCGGGGAGCTGTTTTTT.

This clone was recorded only once. The chain links TRBV5-1 to TRBJ2-6; tentatively, D is TRBD1 (5 bases). This CDR3 has 15 residues. The V end was cut by 2 bases, the J end by 2 bases, with 8 bases between. Germline V lookup: CDR1 SGHRS, CDR2 YFSETQ. The CDR3 sequence: CASSLQAAGANVLTF. CDR3 sequence (DNA): TGCGCCAGCAGCTTACAGGCCGCTGGGGCCAACGTCCTGACTTTC.

The CDR3 here is CASSVSWGYNEQFF. The CDR3 nucleotides read TGTGCCAGCAGCGTATCTTGGGGATACAATGAGCAGTTCTTC. The chain links TRBV9 to TRBJ2-1; D remains unclear. Germline CDR1 SGDLS, CDR2 YYNGEE. This CDR3 region has 14 residues. V gave up 1 base and J gave up 4 bases, with 9 bases separating them.

The V call is TRBV7-2, the J call TRBJ2-7, with 7 bases lining up with TRBD1. Germline V CDR1 and CDR2: SGHTA, FQGNSA. CDR3 length: 15 residues. The junction had 10 bases not matched to a gene; V was cut back by 5 bases and J by 3 bases. In DNA, the CDR3 is TGTGCCAGCAGCCTAGATGGGGGACAGCGCTACGAGCAGTACTTC. It yields the protein CASSLDGGQRYEQYF. The whole variable domain, filled in from reference TRBV7-2 and TRBJ2-7, reads GAGVSQSPSNKVTEKGKDVELRCDPISGHTALYWYRQSLGQGLEFLIYFQGNSAPDKSGLPSDRFSAERTGGSVSTLTIQRTQQEDSAVYLCASSLDGGQRYEQYFGPGTRLTVT.

The chain couples TRBV14 to TRBJ2-1; 11 bases map to TRBD2. Germline-derived CDR1 and CDR2 are SGHDN and FVKESK. This CDR3 is 17 amino acids long. Losses at the gene ends were 5 bases for V and 9 bases for J; bases not matched to a gene: 15. CDR3 DNA sequence: TGTGCCAGCAGCGCCCTCGGAAGGGCTAGCGGGGGGTTTGAGCAGTTCTTC. It translates to CASSALGRASGGFEQFF. The complete variable domain, with remaining parts taken from reference TRBV14 and TRBJ2-1, reads EAGVTQFPSHSVIEKGQTVTLRCDPISGHDNLYWYRRVMGKEIKFLLHFVKESKQDESGMPNNRFLAERTGGTYSTLKVQPAELEDSGVYFCASSALGRASGGFEQFFGPGTRLTVL.